This T cell receptor (beta chain) was sequenced in a study of blood T cells in healthy people across ages. The second PCR ran about 6 to 12 cycles with a sample-barcoded 5' primer and J-beta primers. TCRdb used MiXCR to reprocess the 5' RACE reads, holding one entry per CDR3 protein. The profile shows hundreds of thousands of distinct CDR3 sequences, roughly 43% of them singletons. Regarding the study as a whole: Older individuals had lower TCR beta diversity per million T cells (the decline was roughly linear).

As to this clonotype: The target antigen is unknown.

Trimming cost V 1 base and J 1 base, with 11 bases left between them. The germline CDR1 and CDR2 sequences are SGHAT and FQNNGV. The CDR3 has 15 residues. Sequencing was carried out using blood. The chain uses TRBV11-2 and TRBJ2-7; perhaps TRBD1 as D (6 bases). This clonotype was obtained from a man older than 75 in good health. CDR3 sequence (DNA): TGTGCCAGCAGCTTAGGACAGGCACTGTCCTACGAGCAGTACTTC. This sequence encodes CASSLGQALSYEQYF.